Listed here are 13 T cell receptor beta chains from one sample, sequenced in a study of blood T cells in healthy people across ages. The use of a sample-barcoded 5' primer and a J-beta primer mix characterized a second PCR of roughly 6 to 11 cycles. Each CDR3 protein gets one entry after TCRdb re-called the 5' RACE reads with MiXCR. The table includes about 800,000 distinct CDR3 sequences, roughly 50% detected once. Sequenced input: blood. The receptors shown here come from a man younger than 45 in good health.

Of note for this clonotype: Germline is not matched at one junction end, which may reflect a read error. The chain carries TRBV28 and TRBJ2-1; 13 bases map to TRBD2. The CDR3 is made up of 15 amino acids. The germline CDR1 and CDR2 sequences are MDHEN and SYDVKM. The CDR3 loop is CASTLGTSGNNEQFF. CDR3 in DNA: TGTGCCAGCACCCTCGGGACTAGCGGGAACAACGAGCAGTTCTTC.

V is TRBV9 and J is TRBJ1-2; D not resolved. With 4 bases removed from V and 3 bases from J, the gap between germline ends came to 13 bases. The germline V gene encodes CDR1 SGDLS and CDR2 YYNGEE. This CDR3 spans 14 amino acids. The CDR3, as DNA: TGTGCCAGCAGCCCCTTTGACGGATACTATGGCTACACCTTC. Its protein is CASSPFDGYYGYTF.

This clonotype was observed a few times. V usage is TRBV5-1 and J usage is TRBJ2-5; D uncertain. CDR3 length: 13 residues. Germline V gives CDR1 SGHRS, CDR2 YFSETQ. V dropped 2 bases and J dropped 2 bases, with 7 bases sitting between them. The CDR3: CASSFFGQETQYF. Written as DNA, the CDR3 is TGCGCCAGCAGCTTTTTCGGTCAAGAGACCCAGTACTTC.

The chain uses TRBV24-1 and TRBJ2-3, with D possibly matching TRBD1 (6 bases). V gave up 3 bases and J gave up 3 bases, with 15 bases separating them. Germline V lookup: CDR1 KGHDR, CDR2 SFDVKD. The CDR3 consists of 16 residues. CDR3 sequence: CATSDATGPGTDTQYF. In DNA, the CDR3 is TGTGCCACCAGTGATGCGACAGGCCCAGGGACAGATACGCAGTATTTT.

The CDR3 is CASSLLGGHSYNEQFF. The CDR3 nucleotides are TGTGCCAGCAGCCTCCTCGGCGGGCACTCCTACAATGAGCAGTTCTTC. This sequence joins TRBV7-8 and TRBJ2-1, with a weak D call TRBD2 (5 bases). The V end was cut by 5 bases, the J end by 0 bases, with 14 bases between. Germline CDR1 SGHVS, CDR2 FQNEAQ. The CDR3 is made up of 16 amino acids.

This clonotype was observed a handful of times. J is TRBJ2-1 and V is TRBV12-3 or TRBV12-4; weak D call: TRBD1 (6 bases). V was shortened by 8 bases and J by 4 bases, with 15 bases between the two germline ends. The CDR3 has 14 amino acids. This chain's CDR3 is CASSAQGQYNEQFF. CDR3 nucleotide sequence: TGTGCCAGCTCCGCGCAGGGGCAATACAATGAGCAGTTCTTC.

The chain recombines TRBV7-3 with TRBJ2-1; TRBD2 agrees at 11 bases. Judging by the DNA end, TRBJ2-7 fits better; the J call may be wrong. This CDR3 has 16 amino acids. Germline-derived CDR1 and CDR2 are SGHTA and FQGTGA. The CDR3 DNA reads TGTGCCAGCAGCTCCCAACCGACTAGCGGGAACAATGAGCAGTACTTC. Amino acids: CASSSQPTSGNNEQYF.

The count of this clonotype is one. Its ends do not fully match the called genes, so a read error is possible. The V call is TRBV20-1, the J call TRBJ1-5, with 7 bases matching TRBD1. The CDR3 sequence is 14 residues long. Germline V gene sequence: CDR1 DFQATT, CDR2 SNEGSKA (reference sequence). The CDR3, as DNA: TGCGGTGCTAGCCTAGGACAGGCCGGGAGGCCCCAGCATTTT. Its translation: CGASLGQAGRPQHF.

This clonotype has only a few counts. CDR3 nucleotide sequence: TGTGCCAGCAGCCCGTCGCGGGCAGGAATCTATGGCTACACCTTC. Protein product: CASSPSRAGIYGYTF. The chain couples TRBV12-3 or TRBV12-4 to TRBJ1-2, with D unclear. The V end was cut by 6 bases, the J end by 4 bases, with 18 bases between. The CDR3 consists of 15 residues.

The chain carries TRBV4-1 and TRBJ1-2; weak D call: TRBD1 (6 bases). Trimming removed 3 bases at V and 6 bases at J, with 20 bases between. The length of the CDR3 is 16 residues. CDR1 MGHRA and CDR2 YSYEKL come from the germline V gene. The CDR3: CASSQARRATGNGYTF. The CDR3 nucleotides are TGCGCCAGCAGCCAGGCCCGGAGGGCCACAGGGAATGGCTACACCTTC.

The rearrangement uses TRBV11-2 and TRBJ2-3; perhaps TRBD1 as D (5 bases). V lost 0 bases to trimming and J lost 4 bases, with 11 bases between them. Germline CDR1 SGHAT, CDR2 FQNNGV. This CDR3 spans 15 amino acids. The CDR3 protein is CASSLDWQGSDTQYF. CDR3 DNA: TGTGCCAGCAGCTTAGATTGGCAGGGCTCAGATACGCAGTATTTT.

This clonotype was detected only a few times. The chain links TRBV3-1 to TRBJ1-2; TRBD1 agrees at 9 bases. The V gene's germline CDR1 is LGHDT and CDR2 YNNKEL (reference sequence). The CDR3 consists of 16 residues. The ends lost 2 bases at V and 4 bases at J; junction bases unmatched: 8. CDR3 sequence: CASSQTTGGQGYGYTF. CDR3 nucleotide sequence: TGTGCCAGCAGCCAAACAACAGGGGGCCAAGGCTATGGCTACACCTTC.

This chain uses TRBV3-1 with TRBJ2-3; D might be TRBD1 (5 bases). The CDR3 consists of 16 residues. V was pared by 2 bases and J by 3 bases, with 15 bases between. CDR1 and CDR2 (germline): LGHDT, YNNKEL (reference sequence). The CDR3 nucleotides read TGTGCCAGCAGCCAAAGGGGAAGGATGAGTACAGATACGCAGTATTTT. As protein: CASSQRGRMSTDTQYF.